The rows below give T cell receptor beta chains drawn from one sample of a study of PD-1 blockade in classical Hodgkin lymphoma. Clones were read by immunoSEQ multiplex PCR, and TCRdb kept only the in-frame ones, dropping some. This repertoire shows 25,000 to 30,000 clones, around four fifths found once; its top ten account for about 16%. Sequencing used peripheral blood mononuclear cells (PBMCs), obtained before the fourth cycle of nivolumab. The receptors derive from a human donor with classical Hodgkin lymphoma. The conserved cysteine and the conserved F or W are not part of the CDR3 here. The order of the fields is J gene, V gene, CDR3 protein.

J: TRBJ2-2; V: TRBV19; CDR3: ASSRLPGGANTGELF
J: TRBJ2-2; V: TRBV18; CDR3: ASSPVPETGELF
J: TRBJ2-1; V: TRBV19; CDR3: ASTTAGGPGYEQF
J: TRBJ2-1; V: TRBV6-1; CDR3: ASSEGQLEQF
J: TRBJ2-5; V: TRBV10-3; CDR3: AISEPGQETQY
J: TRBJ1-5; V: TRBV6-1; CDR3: ASSESGSQPQH
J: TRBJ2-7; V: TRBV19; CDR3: ASCRGKDYEQY
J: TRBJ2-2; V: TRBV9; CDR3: ASSPRTSGRALNTGELF
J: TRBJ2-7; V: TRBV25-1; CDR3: ASSVPGRDRTYEQY
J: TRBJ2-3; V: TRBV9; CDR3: ASSVAGTDTQY
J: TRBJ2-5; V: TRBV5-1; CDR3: ASTGRTEETQY
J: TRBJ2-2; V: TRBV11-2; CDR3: ASSRTSGTPGELF
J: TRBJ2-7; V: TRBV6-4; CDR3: ASPGLAGAFVHEQY
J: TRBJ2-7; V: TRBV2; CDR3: ASSVDRGRFYEQY
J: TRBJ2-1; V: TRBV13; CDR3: ASSPLTYSGSYNEQF
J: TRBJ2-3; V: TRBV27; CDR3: ASSPLGGGRADTQY
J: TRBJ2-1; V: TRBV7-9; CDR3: ASSLGWLAETYNEQF
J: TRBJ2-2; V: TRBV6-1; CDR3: ASSESSGGGVLF
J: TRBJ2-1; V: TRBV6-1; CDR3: ASAPPDRRQF
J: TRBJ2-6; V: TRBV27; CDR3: ASSSNWGLSGANVLT
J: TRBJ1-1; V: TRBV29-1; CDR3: SVVRHRAMNTEAF
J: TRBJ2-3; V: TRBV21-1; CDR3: ASTSGLAGTTDTQY
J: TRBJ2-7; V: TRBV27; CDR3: ASSLSGGSIYEQY
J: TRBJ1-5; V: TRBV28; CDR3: ASSPQGGVGNQPQH
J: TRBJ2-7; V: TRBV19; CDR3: ASSRNLQGEQY
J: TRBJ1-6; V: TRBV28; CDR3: ASSLPGPAPLH
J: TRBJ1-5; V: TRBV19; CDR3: ASSIDGQVYQPQH
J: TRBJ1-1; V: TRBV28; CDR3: ASRYPAGMNTEAF
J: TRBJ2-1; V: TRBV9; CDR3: ASSVLGLAAPYNEQF
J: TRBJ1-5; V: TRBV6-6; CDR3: ASSYLSGSKPQH
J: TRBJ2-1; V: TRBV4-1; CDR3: ASSQRTSGIHEQF
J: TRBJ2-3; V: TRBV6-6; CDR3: ASSNPSDTQY
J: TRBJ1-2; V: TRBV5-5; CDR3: ASSASTLNYGYT
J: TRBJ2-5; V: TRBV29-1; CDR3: SVAPGQGSETQY
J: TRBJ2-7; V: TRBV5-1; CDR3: ASSLRGTGVDEQY
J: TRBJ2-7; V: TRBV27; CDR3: ASSPLAGFGPEQY
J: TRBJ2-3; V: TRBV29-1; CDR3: SADQENTDTQY
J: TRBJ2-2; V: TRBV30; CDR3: AWSSLNKNTGELF
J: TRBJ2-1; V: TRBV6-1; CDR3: ASSHRDPAKGQF
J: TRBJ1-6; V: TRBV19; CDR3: ASSPWDRGKSPLH